The source of this TCR beta chain is a study of blood T cell repertoires in COVID-19. In the study overall: From T cells, B-cell-depleted T cells, or PBMCs came the material, which was cDNA or gDNA.

Trimming took off 4 bases at V and 3 bases at J, with 9 bases between the two ends. CDR1 and CDR2 from the germline V gene are LNHDA and SQIVND (reference sequence). This CDR3 spans 14 amino acids. Using immunoSEQ multiplex PCR, the repertoire was profiled, and TCRdb retains in-frame clones only, with some absent. The sample has over 50,000 clones, 78% seen once. The rearrangement joins TRBV19 to TRBJ2-2; possible D gene TRBD2, 7 bases. Sequences were obtained from peripheral blood. The clonotype comes from a human donor with active or convalescent COVID-19. The donor label of this sample is uncertain. This chain's CDR3 is CASSKGGYTGELFF. CDR3 nucleotides: TGTGCCAGTAGTAAGGGGGGGTACACCGGGGAGCTGTTTTTT.